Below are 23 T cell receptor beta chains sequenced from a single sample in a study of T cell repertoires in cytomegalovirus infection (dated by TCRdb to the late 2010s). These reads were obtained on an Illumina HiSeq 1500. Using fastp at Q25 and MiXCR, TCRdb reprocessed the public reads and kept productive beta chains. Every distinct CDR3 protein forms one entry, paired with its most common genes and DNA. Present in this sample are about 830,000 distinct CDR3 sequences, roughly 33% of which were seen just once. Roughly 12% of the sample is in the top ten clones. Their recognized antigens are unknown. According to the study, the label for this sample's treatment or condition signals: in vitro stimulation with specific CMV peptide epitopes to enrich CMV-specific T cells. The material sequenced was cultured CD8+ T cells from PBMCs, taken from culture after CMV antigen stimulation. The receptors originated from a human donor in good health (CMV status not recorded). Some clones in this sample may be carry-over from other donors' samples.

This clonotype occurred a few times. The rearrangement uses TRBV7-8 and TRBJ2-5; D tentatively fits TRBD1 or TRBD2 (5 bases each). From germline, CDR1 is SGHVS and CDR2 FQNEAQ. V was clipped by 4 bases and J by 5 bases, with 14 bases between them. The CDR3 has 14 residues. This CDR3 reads CASSYGDGGETQYF. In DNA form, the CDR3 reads TGTGCCAGCAGCTACGGGGACGGAGGCGAGACCCAGTACTTC.

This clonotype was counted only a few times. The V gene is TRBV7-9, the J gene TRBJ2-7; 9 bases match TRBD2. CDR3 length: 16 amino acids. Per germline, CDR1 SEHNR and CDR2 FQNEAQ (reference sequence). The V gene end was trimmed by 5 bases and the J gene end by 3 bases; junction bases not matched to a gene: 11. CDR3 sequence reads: CASSPRVAGDYYEQYF. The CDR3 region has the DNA TGTGCCAGCAGCCCTCGAGTAGCGGGGGATTACTACGAGCAGTACTTC.

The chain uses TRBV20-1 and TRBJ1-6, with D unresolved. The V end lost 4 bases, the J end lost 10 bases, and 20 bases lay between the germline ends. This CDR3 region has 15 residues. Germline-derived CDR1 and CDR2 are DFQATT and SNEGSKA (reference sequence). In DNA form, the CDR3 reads TGCAGTGCTACTGAGACGTATGATAGGAAATCACCCCTCCACTTT. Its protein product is CSATETYDRKSPLHF.

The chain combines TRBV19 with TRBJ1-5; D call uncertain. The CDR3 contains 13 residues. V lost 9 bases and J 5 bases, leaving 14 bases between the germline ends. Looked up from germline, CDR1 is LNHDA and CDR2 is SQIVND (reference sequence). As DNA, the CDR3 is TGTGCCAGCACTCCGGGGAACTATCAGCCCCAGCATTTT. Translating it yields CASTPGNYQPQHF. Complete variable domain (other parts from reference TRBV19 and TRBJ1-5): DGGITQSPKYLFRKEGQNVTLSCEQNLNHDAMYWYRQDPGQGLRLIYYSQIVNDFQKGDIAEGYSVSREKKESFPLTVTSAQKNPTAFYLCASTPGNYQPQHFGDGTRLSIL.

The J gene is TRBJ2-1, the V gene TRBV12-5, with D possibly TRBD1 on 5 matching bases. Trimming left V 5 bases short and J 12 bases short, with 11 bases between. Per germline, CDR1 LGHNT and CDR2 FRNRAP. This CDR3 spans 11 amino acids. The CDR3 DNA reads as TGTGCTAGTGGTCAAGGGGTGGGGCAGTTCTTC. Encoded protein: CASGQGVGQFF.

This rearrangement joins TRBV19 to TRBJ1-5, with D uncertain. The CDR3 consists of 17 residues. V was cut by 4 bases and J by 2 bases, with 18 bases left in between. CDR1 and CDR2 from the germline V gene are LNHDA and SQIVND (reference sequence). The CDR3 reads CASSTYREIWGNQPQHF. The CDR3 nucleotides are TGTGCCAGTAGTACGTATCGGGAAATCTGGGGCAATCAGCCCCAGCATTTT.

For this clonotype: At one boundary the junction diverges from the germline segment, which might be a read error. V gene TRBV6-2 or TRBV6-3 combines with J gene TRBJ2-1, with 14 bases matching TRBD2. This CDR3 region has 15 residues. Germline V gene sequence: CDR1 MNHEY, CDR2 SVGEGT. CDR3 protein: CANSLGLAGGNEQFF. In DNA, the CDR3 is TGTGCCAACAGTCTTGGACTAGCGGGGGGCAATGAGCAGTTCTTC.

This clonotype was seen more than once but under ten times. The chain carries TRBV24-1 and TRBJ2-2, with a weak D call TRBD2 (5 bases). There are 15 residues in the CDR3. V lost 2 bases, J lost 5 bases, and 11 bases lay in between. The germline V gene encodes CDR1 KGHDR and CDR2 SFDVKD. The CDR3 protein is CATSDSSGITGELFF. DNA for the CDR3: TGTGCCACCAGTGATTCCTCCGGGATAACCGGGGAGCTGTTTTTT.

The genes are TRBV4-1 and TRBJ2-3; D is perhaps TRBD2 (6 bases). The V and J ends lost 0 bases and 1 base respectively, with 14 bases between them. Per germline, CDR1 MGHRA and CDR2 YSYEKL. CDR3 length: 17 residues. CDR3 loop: CASSQDNPRGGTDTQYF. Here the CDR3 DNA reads TGCGCCAGCAGCCAAGATAACCCGCGGGGCGGCACAGATACGCAGTATTTT.

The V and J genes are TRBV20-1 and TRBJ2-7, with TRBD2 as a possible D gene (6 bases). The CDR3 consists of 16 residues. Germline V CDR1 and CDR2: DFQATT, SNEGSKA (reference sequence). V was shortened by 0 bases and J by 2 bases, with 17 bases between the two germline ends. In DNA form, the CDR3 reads TGCAGTGCTAGAGATTCAGACCTAGCGCGCGCCTACGAGCAGTACTTC. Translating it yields CSARDSDLARAYEQYF.

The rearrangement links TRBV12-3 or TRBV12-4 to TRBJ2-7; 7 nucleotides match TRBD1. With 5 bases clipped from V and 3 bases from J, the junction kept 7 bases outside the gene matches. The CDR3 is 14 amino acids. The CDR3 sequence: CASSQGDQGYEQYF. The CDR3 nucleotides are TGTGCCAGCAGTCAGGGGGATCAAGGCTACGAGCAGTACTTC.

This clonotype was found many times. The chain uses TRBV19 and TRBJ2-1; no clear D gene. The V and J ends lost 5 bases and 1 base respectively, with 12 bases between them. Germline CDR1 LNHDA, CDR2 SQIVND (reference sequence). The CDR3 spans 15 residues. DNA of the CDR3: TGTGCCAGTAGTCTCTTAGGGTTATCCTACAATGAGCAGTTCTTC. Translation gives CASSLLGLSYNEQFF. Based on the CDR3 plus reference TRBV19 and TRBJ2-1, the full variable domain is DGGITQSPKYLFRKEGQNVTLSCEQNLNHDAMYWYRQDPGQGLRLIYYSQIVNDFQKGDIAEGYSVSREKKESFPLTVTSAQKNPTAFYLCASSLLGLSYNEQFFGPGTRLTVL.

The CDR3 DNA is TGTGCCAGCAGTGTAATACAGGGCGTTAGTGAAAAACTGTTTTTT. Translation gives CASSVIQGVSEKLFF. The chain joins TRBV7-9 to TRBJ1-4; TRBD1 is a possible D gene (6 bases). Germline V gene lookup returns CDR1 SEHNR and CDR2 FQNEAQ (reference sequence). V lost 6 bases and J lost 7, with 18 bases in between. The CDR3 contains 15 residues. The full variable domain, rest sourced from reference TRBV7-9 and TRBJ1-4, is DTGVSQNPRHKITKRGQNVTFRCDPISEHNRLYWYRQTLGQGPEFLTYFQNEAQLEKSRLLSDRFSAERPKGSFSTLEIQRTEQGDSAMYLCASSVIQGVSEKLFFGSGTQLSVL.

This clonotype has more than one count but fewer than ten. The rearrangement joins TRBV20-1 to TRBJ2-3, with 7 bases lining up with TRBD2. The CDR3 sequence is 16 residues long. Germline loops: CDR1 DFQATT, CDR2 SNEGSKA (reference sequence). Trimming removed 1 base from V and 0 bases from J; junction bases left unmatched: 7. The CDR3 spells CSARGGLADSTDTQYF. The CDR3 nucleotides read TGCAGTGCTAGAGGGGGCCTAGCGGATAGCACAGATACGCAGTATTTT.

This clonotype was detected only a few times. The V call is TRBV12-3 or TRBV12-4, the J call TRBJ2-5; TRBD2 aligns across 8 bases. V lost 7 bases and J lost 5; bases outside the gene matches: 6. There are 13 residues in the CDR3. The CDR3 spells CASNLAGSETQYF. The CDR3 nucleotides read TGTGCCAGCAACTTAGCGGGGAGCGAGACCCAGTACTTC.

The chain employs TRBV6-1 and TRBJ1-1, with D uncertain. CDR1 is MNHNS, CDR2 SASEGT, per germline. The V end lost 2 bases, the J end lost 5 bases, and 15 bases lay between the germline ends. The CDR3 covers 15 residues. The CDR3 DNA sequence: TGTGCCAGCAGTGAATTTGCATTCAGCGGAACTGAAGCTTTCTTT. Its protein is CASSEFAFSGTEAFF.

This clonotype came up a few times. Written as DNA, the CDR3 is TGTGCCAGCAGCTTGGTGGCCAGAAGTGGCTACACCTTC. It encodes CASSLVARSGYTF. This chain connects TRBV5-6 to TRBJ1-2; no definite D call. Germline assignment: CDR1 SGHDT and CDR2 YYEEEE. Trimming stripped 0 bases from V and 7 bases from J, with 10 bases between. The CDR3 length is 13 residues.

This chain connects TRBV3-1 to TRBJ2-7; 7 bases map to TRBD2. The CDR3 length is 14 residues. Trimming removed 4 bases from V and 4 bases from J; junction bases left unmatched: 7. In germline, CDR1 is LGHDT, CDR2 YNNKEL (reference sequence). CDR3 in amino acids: CASSPGGGGYEQYF. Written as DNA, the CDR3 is TGTGCCAGCAGCCCCGGCGGCGGGGGTTACGAGCAGTACTTC.

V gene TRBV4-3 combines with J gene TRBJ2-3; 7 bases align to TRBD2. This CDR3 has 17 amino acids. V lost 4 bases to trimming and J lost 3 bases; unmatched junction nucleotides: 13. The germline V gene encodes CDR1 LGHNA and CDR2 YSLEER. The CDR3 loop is CASSRAPPPRGTDTQYF. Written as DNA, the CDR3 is TGCGCCAGCAGCCGCGCCCCTCCCCCGCGGGGGACAGATACGCAGTATTTT.

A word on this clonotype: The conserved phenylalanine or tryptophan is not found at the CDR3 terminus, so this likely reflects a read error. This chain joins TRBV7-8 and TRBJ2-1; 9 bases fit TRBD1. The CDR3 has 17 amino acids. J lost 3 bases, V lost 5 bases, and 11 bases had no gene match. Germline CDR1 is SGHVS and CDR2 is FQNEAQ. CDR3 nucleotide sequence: TGTGCCAGCAGCCGCGCACAGGGGGCGCCGGGCTACAATGAGCAGTTCTCC. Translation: CASSRAQGAPGYNEQFS.

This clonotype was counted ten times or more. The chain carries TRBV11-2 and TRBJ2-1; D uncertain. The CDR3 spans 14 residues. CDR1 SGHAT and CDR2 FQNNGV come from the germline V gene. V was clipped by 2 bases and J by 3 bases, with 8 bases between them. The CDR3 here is CASSLTPIYNEQFF. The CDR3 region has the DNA TGTGCCAGCAGCTTAACACCCATCTACAATGAGCAGTTCTTC.

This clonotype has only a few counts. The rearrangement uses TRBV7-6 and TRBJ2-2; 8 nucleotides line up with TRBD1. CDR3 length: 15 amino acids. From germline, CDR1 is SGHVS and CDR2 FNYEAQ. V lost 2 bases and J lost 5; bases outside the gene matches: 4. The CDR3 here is CASSLSGQVTGELFF. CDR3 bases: TGTGCCAGCAGCTTATCGGGACAGGTGACCGGGGAGCTGTTTTTT.

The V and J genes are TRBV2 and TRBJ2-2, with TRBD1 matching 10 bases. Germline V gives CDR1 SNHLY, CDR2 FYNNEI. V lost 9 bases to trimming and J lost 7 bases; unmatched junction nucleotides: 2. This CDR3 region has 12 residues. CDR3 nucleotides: TGTGCCAGGACAGGGGGCGGCGGGGAGCTGTTTTTT. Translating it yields CARTGGGGELFF.